Following are 3 T cell receptor beta chains from one sample sequenced in a study of blood T cell repertoires in COVID-19. Sequenced by immunoSEQ multiplex PCR; TCRdb stores in-frame clones only, minus some. The repertoire includes 100,000 to 150,000 clones, approximately 87% of them detected once, and approximately 3.6% sits in the top ten. Sequenced sample: peripheral blood. These receptors all come from a woman aged 55-70 years with acute or convalescent COVID-19.

Of note for this clone: Other DNA sequences within the sample encode an identical CDR3. The chain is built from TRBV5-1 and TRBJ1-1, with D tentatively TRBD1 (6 bases). Germline assignment: CDR1 SGHRS and CDR2 YFSETQ. CDR3 length: 15 amino acids. Trimming took off 0 bases at V and 0 bases at J, with 9 bases between the two ends. CDR3 amino acids: CASSLGGQLNTEAFF. The CDR3 DNA sequence: TGCGCCAGCAGCTTGGGGGGACAACTGAACACTGAAGCTTTCTTT.

The CDR3 loop is CASENRGRIYGYTF. CDR3 DNA: TGTGCCAGCGAGAACAGGGGGCGCATCTATGGCTACACCTTC. The V and J genes are TRBV2 and TRBJ1-2; 9 nucleotides agree with TRBD1. The ends lost 8 bases at V and 4 bases at J; junction bases unmatched: 8. Germline-derived CDR1 and CDR2 are SNHLY and FYNNEI. The CDR3 has 14 residues. Complete variable domain (other parts from reference TRBV2 and TRBJ1-2): EPEVTQTPSHQVTQMGQEVILRCVPISNHLYFYWYRQILGQKVEFLVSFYNNEISEKSEIFDDQFSVERPDGSNFTLKIRSTKLEDSAMYFCASENRGRIYGYTFGSGTRLTVV.

The gene calls are TRBV19 and TRBJ2-2, with 10 bases identical to TRBD1. Germline V CDR1 and CDR2: LNHDA, SQIVND (reference sequence). The CDR3 has 16 residues. V gave up 4 bases and J gave up 4 bases; unmatched junction bases: 6. The CDR3 loop is CASSTRQGAGTGELFF. The CDR3 nucleotides are TGTGCCAGTAGTACCCGACAGGGGGCGGGCACCGGGGAGCTGTTTTTT. Full variable domain (outside the CDR3, taken from reference TRBV19 and TRBJ2-2): DGGITQSPKYLFRKEGQNVTLSCEQNLNHDAMYWYRQDPGQGLRLIYYSQIVNDFQKGDIAEGYSVSREKKESFPLTVTSAQKNPTAFYLCASSTRQGAGTGELFFGEGSRLTVL.